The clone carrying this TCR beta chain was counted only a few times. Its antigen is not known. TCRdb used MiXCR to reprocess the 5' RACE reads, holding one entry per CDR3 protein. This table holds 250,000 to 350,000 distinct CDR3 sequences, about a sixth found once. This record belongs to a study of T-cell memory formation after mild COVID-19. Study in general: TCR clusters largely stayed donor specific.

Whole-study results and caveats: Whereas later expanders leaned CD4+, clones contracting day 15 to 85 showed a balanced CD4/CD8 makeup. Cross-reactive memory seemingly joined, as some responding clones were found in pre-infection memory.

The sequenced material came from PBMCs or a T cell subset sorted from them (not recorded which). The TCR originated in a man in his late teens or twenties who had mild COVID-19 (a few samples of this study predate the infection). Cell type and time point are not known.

CDR3 coding DNA: TGTGCCAGCAGCCCCGACAGGGCCCTCAATCAGCCCCAGCATTTT. Protein product: CASSPDRALNQPQHF. The V and J genes are TRBV12-3 or TRBV12-4 and TRBJ1-5, with 7 positions matching TRBD1. The CDR3 loop spans 15 amino acids. With V trimmed by 6 bases and J by 3 bases, 8 bases remained unmatched.